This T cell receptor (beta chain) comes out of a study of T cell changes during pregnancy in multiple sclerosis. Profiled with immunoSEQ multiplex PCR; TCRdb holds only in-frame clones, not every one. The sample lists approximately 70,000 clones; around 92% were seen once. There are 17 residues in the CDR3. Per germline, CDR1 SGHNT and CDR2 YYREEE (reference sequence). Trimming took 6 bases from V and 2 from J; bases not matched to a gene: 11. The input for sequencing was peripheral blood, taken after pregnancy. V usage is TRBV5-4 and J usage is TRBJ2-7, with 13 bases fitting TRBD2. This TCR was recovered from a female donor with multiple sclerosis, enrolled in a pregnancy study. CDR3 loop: CASTPGTSGTRTYEQYF. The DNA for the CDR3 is TGTGCCAGCACCCCCGGGACTAGCGGGACTCGAACCTACGAGCAGTACTTC.